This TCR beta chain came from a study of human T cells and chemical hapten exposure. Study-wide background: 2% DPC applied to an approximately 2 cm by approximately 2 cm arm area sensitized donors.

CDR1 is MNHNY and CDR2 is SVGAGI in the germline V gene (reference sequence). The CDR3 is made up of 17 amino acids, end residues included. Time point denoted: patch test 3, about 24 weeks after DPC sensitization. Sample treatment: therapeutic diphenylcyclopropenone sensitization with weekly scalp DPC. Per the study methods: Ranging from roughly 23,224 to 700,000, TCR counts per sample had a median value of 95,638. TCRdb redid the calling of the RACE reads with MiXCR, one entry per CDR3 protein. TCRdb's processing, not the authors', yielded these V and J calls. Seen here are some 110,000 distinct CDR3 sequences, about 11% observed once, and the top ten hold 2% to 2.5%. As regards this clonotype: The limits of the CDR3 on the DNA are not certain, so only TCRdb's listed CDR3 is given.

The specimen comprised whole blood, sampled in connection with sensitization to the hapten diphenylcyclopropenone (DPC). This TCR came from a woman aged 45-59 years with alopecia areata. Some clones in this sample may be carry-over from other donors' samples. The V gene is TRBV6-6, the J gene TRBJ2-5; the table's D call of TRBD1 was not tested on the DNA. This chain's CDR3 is CASSYWSFGAGKETQYF.